Presented here are 21 T cell receptor beta chains from one specimen sequenced in a study of blood T cell repertoires in COVID-19. Some clones are missing from TCRdb's copy, which holds only in-frame ones; the method was immunoSEQ multiplex PCR. The sample holds 150,000 to 200,000 clones, around 90% seen once. Sequences were obtained from peripheral blood. These receptors were obtained from a man aged 60 to 69 with active or convalescent COVID-19.

Remarks on this clone: The junction shows a germline mismatch at one end, possibly a read error. The chain combines TRBV11-3 with TRBJ1-1, with D uncertain. CDR1 SGHNT and CDR2 YENEEA come from the germline V gene. CDR3 size: 11 residues. The CDR3 nucleotides are TGTGCCAGCAGCCTCAGAGGATGGCCGGGGTTT. This translates into CASSLRGWPGF.

The chain links TRBV19 to TRBJ2-4, with TRBD1 identical over 8 bases. The germline V gene encodes CDR1 LNHDA and CDR2 SQIVND (reference sequence). The J segment lost 0 bases and the V segment lost 4 bases, leaving 8 bases of the junction unmatched. The CDR3 sequence is 17 residues long. The CDR3: CASSSWTGPRAKNIQYF. CDR3 coding DNA: TGTGCCAGTAGTAGTTGGACAGGGCCCAGAGCCAAAAACATTCAGTACTTC.

The chain couples TRBV3-1 (or the pseudogene TRBV3-2) to TRBJ2-1; TRBD2 agrees at 9 bases. The germline V gene has CDR1 LGHDT and CDR2 YNNKEL (reference sequence). V lost 4 bases and J lost 0; bases outside the gene matches: 7. The CDR3 runs to 17 residues. For the CDR3, the DNA is TGTGCCAGCAGCCGACAGCTAGCGGGATACTCCTACAATGAGCAGTTCTTC. Its protein is CASSRQLAGYSYNEQFF.

The count of this clone is one. The gene calls are TRBV28 and TRBJ1-1; perhaps TRBD1 as D (5 bases). This CDR3 region has 15 residues. V shed 5 bases and J shed 0 bases, with 13 bases lying between them. Germline V gives CDR1 MDHEN, CDR2 SYDVKM. The CDR3 nucleotides are TGTGCCAGCAGTCCCCCGGAGGGGATGAACACTGAAGCTTTCTTT. It encodes CASSPPEGMNTEAFF.

The CDR3 DNA follows: TGTGCCTGGAGGGACCGGGACAGATTTCCTAACTATGGCTACACCTTC. This translates into CAWRDRDRFPNYGYTF. The chain links TRBV30 to TRBJ1-2, with 7 bases fitting TRBD1. This CDR3 is 16 amino acids long. Trimming cost V 3 bases and J 0 bases; bases outside gene matches: 10. The germline V gene has CDR1 GTSNPN and CDR2 SVGIG (reference sequence).

The sample holds a few counts of this clone. The chain is built from TRBV7-2 and TRBJ1-2; 9 positions match TRBD1. Germline V gene data show CDR1 as SGHTA and CDR2 as FQGNSA. This CDR3 is 15 amino acids long. Germline trimming cut 5 bases from V and 3 bases from J; bases unmatched to any gene: 7. CDR3 residues: CASSVEQGAHYGYTF. CDR3 bases: TGTGCCAGCAGCGTTGAACAGGGGGCCCACTATGGCTACACCTTC.

The V call is TRBV5-8, the J call TRBJ2-2; 8 nucleotides agree with TRBD2. CDR3 length: 15 residues. With 4 bases clipped from V and 6 bases from J, the junction kept 8 bases outside the gene matches. Germline CDR1 and CDR2: SGHTS and YDEGEE. The CDR3 loop is CASSHTTGGAGELFF. CDR3 DNA: TGTGCCAGCAGCCATACGACGGGGGGGGCCGGGGAGCTGTTTTTT.

This clone was recorded a few times. This rearrangement joins TRBV3-1 (or the pseudogene TRBV3-2) to TRBJ1-1, with D tentatively TRBD1 (6 bases). V lost 2 bases, J lost 11 bases, and 21 bases lay in between. The CDR3 spans 15 residues. Germline-derived CDR1 and CDR2 are LGHDT and YNNKEL (reference sequence). The CDR3 spells CASSQILGQSLRAFF. The DNA of the CDR3 is TGTGCCAGCAGCCAAATACTAGGACAGTCTCTAAGGGCTTTCTTT.

The V and J genes are TRBV11-2 and TRBJ1-1; D may be TRBD1 (6 bases). With 7 bases removed from V and 8 bases from J, the gap between germline ends came to 14 bases. Germline V gene sequence: CDR1 SGHAT, CDR2 FQNNGV. The CDR3 runs to 12 residues. The CDR3 is CASTPGTFEAFF. CDR3 DNA sequence: TGTGCCAGCACCCCCGGGACATTCGAAGCTTTCTTT. Filled out from reference TRBV11-2 and TRBJ1-1, the complete variable domain reads EAGVAQSPRYKIIEKRQSVAFWCNPISGHATLYWYQQILGQGPKLLIQFQNNGVVDDSQLPKDRFSAERLKGVDSTLKIQPAKLEDSAVYLCASTPGTFEAFFGQGTRLTVV.

The rearrangement uses TRBV2 and TRBJ1-4, with 9 positions matching TRBD1. CDR1 SNHLY and CDR2 FYNNEI come from the germline V gene. J lost 8 bases, V lost 4 bases, and 11 bases had no gene match. CDR3 size: 16 residues. CDR3 sequence: CASSALQGAQREKLFF. The CDR3 DNA sequence: TGTGCCAGCAGTGCCTTACAGGGGGCGCAAAGGGAAAAACTGTTTTTT.

The gene calls are TRBV5-1 and TRBJ2-7; 9 nucleotides agree with TRBD2. CDR1 and CDR2 (germline): SGHRS, YFSETQ. The J segment lost 4 bases and the V segment lost 4 bases, leaving 3 bases of the junction unmatched. The CDR3 loop spans 13 amino acids. Here the CDR3 DNA reads TGCGCCAGCAGCGGAACTAGCGGGTACGAGCAGTACTTC. Translated, it gives CASSGTSGYEQYF. Full variable domain (rest looked up from reference TRBV5-1 and TRBJ2-7): KAGVTQTPRYLIKTRGQQVTLSCSPISGHRSVSWYQQTPGQGLQFLFEYFSETQRNKGNFPGRFSGRQFSNSRSEMNVSTLELGDSALYLCASSGTSGYEQYFGPGTRLTVT.

The V call is TRBV6-6, the J call TRBJ2-2, with 10 bases identical to TRBD2. Germline-derived CDR1 and CDR2 are MNHNY and SVGAGI (reference sequence). There are 17 residues in the CDR3. V was clipped by 5 bases and J by 6 bases; unmatched bases: 12. DNA for the CDR3: TGTGCCAGCAGTCCCGGACTAGCGGAAAGAGGGGCCGGGGAGCTGTTTTTT. It codes for CASSPGLAERGAGELFF.

The chain links TRBV29-1 to TRBJ2-1; TRBD2 matches at 8 bases. Trimming removed 5 bases from V and 8 bases from J; junction bases left unmatched: 14. The CDR3 extends over 15 amino acids. Germline values: CDR1 SQVTM, CDR2 ANQGSEA. Written as DNA, the CDR3 is TGCAGCGTTTCCGGGGGGGGCAAAGCTTTCGATGAGCAGTTCTTC. This translates into CSVSGGGKAFDEQFF.

The chain carries TRBV5-6 and TRBJ1-2, with D tentatively TRBD1 (5 bases). Trimming took 5 bases from V and 5 from J, leaving 10 bases between them. This CDR3 contains 12 residues. Germline CDR1 and CDR2: SGHDT and YYEEEE. The DNA for the CDR3 is TGTGCCAGCAGGCTAACAGGTTATGGCTACACCTTC. Translated, it gives CASRLTGYGYTF. Using reference TRBV5-6 and TRBJ1-2 for the parts outside the CDR3, the full variable domain is DAGVTQSPTHLIKTRGQQVTLRCSPKSGHDTVSWYQQALGQGPQFIFQYYEEEERQRGNFPDRFSGHQFPNYSSELNVNALLLGDSALYLCASRLTGYGYTFGSGTRLTVV.

The chain has TRBV12-3 or TRBV12-4 and TRBJ1-2, with D perhaps matching TRBD1 (5 bases). The CDR3 has 13 amino acids. V was trimmed by 8 bases and J by 3 bases, leaving 13 bases between them. The CDR3 loop reads CASRPGGDYGYTF. The CDR3 DNA is TGTGCCAGCCGCCCGGGGGGGGACTATGGCTACACCTTC.

The chain joins TRBV5-6 to TRBJ2-3; 11 positions match TRBD1. This CDR3 is 16 amino acids long. The junction had 10 bases not matched to a gene; V was cut back by 4 bases and J by 6 bases. Germline CDR1 is SGHDT and CDR2 is YYEEEE. The CDR3 DNA reads TGTGCCAGCAGCCCGGGGACAGGGGGTGTGATGGATACGCAGTATTTT. Its translation is CASSPGTGGVMDTQYF.

In nucleotides, the CDR3 is TGTGCCTGGGAGAAGGGGGCGCAATCGGGTGAGCAGTTCTTC. Its protein product is CAWEKGAQSGEQFF. The chain employs TRBV30 and TRBJ2-1; 7 bases map to TRBD1. CDR1 is GTSNPN, CDR2 SVGIG, per germline (reference sequence). The CDR3 covers 14 residues. The V and J ends lost 5 bases and 9 bases, in that order; junction bases with no gene match: 13.

In this sample, this clone turned up once. The V call is TRBV7-2, the J call TRBJ2-2, with no clear D. The CDR3 covers 14 residues. Trimming left V 2 bases short and J 1 base short, with 5 bases between. Per the germline V gene, CDR1 is SGHTA and CDR2 is FQGNSA. CDR3 nucleotides: TGTGCCAGCAGCTTAAGCCGGAACACCGGGGAGCTGTTTTTT. Residues: CASSLSRNTGELFF.

This clone was seen a single time. Here the CDR3 DNA reads TGCGCCAGCAGCCCGGACAGCCTGAGTGGCTACACCTTC. Its protein is CASSPDSLSGYTF. The chain is built from TRBV5-1 and TRBJ1-2; a weak D match, TRBD1 (6 bases). The CDR3 contains 13 residues. The V end was cut by 4 bases, the J end by 7 bases, with 14 bases between. In germline, CDR1 is SGHRS, CDR2 YFSETQ.

The CDR3 sequence: CASSPGARNQPQHF. CDR3 coding DNA: TGTGCCAGCTCACCAGGGGCAAGGAATCAGCCCCAGCATTTT. The V gene is TRBV18, the J gene TRBJ1-5; D may be TRBD1 (5 bases). Germline V CDR1 and CDR2: KGHSH, LQKENI. Trimming shortened V by 2 bases and J by 4 bases, and 9 bases separated the two germline ends. CDR3 length: 14 amino acids.

This chain uses TRBV5-1 with TRBJ1-1; D unresolved. The CDR3 has 13 amino acids. The V end lost 0 bases, the J end lost 2 bases, and 5 bases lay between the germline ends. CDR1 is SGHRS and CDR2 is YFSETQ in the germline V gene. CDR3 protein: CASSLDSNTEAFF. The CDR3 region has the DNA TGCGCCAGCAGCTTGGACAGTAACACTGAAGCTTTCTTT.